The 9 T cell receptor beta chains below were found in one sample sequenced in a study of T-cell memory formation after mild COVID-19. TCRdb re-called the 5' RACE reads with MiXCR, one entry per CDR3 protein. The table shows 200,000 to 250,000 distinct CDR3 sequences, with roughly 9.4% occurring only once. Sample: PBMCs or a T cell subset sorted from them (not recorded which). Receptor source: a man in his late teens or twenties who had mild COVID-19 (a few samples of this study predate the infection). Cell type and time point are not known.

The chain employs TRBV5-5 and TRBJ2-7; a weak D match, TRBD1 (5 bases). Germline V gene lookup returns CDR1 SGHKS and CDR2 YYEKEE (reference sequence). This CDR3 contains 13 residues. V lost 2 bases and J lost 3, with 9 bases in between. CDR3 region: CASSFWQGYEQYF. The CDR3 DNA reads as TGTGCCAGCAGCTTTTGGCAGGGCTACGAGCAGTACTTC.

This clonotype was recorded a few times. The rearrangement joins TRBV5-4 to TRBJ2-5, with a weak D call TRBD2 (5 bases). The V end was cut by 4 bases, the J end by 3 bases, with 16 bases between. CDR3 length: 15 residues. Looked up from germline, CDR1 is SGHNT and CDR2 is YYREEE (reference sequence). The DNA of the CDR3 is TGTGCCAGCAGCCTCCCCGCGGGTTCGGAAGAGACCCAGTACTTC. As protein: CASSLPAGSEETQYF.

This clonotype showed up many times. The chain recombines TRBV18 with TRBJ2-5; D not certain. Germline CDR1 KGHSH, CDR2 LQKENI. There are 11 residues in the CDR3. V lost 8 bases and J 4 bases, leaving 8 bases between the germline ends. The CDR3: CASSSVETQYF. As DNA, the CDR3 is TGTGCCAGCAGCTCTGTAGAGACCCAGTACTTC. Full variable domain (rest looked up from reference TRBV18 and TRBJ2-5): NAGVMQNPRHLVRRRGQEARLRCSPMKGHSHVYWYRQLPEEGLKFMVYLQKENIIDESGMPKERFSAEFPKEGPSILRIQQVVRGDSAAYFCASSSVETQYFGPGTRLLVL.

V and J are TRBV6-5 and TRBJ1-2; D is possibly TRBD1 (5 bases). CDR3 length: 13 amino acids. Between the trimmed V and J ends, which lost 7 bases and 3 bases, there was a span of 12 bases. The germline gives CDR1 MNHEY, CDR2 SVGAGI. The CDR3 DNA follows: TGTGCCAGCACCCTTGGAGGGGACTATGGCTACACCTTC. As protein: CASTLGGDYGYTF.

The V gene is TRBV5-5, the J gene TRBJ1-2; D gene uncertain. CDR1 and CDR2 from the germline V gene are SGHKS and YYEKEE (reference sequence). V lost 0 bases and J 10 bases, leaving 13 bases between the germline ends. The CDR3 extends over 13 amino acids. CDR3 sequence: CASSLEASIFYTF. The CDR3 bases are TGTGCCAGCAGCTTGGAAGCCTCGATCTTCTACACCTTC.

The chain couples TRBV2 to TRBJ2-3, with D maybe TRBD2 (7 bases). This CDR3 is 12 amino acids long. V dropped 8 bases and J dropped 6 bases, with 12 bases sitting between them. Per germline, CDR1 SNHLY and CDR2 FYNNEI. DNA for the CDR3: TGTGCCAGCGATGGGGGGGCGGATACGCAGTATTTT. Protein product: CASDGGADTQYF.

In its sample, this clonotype was seen many times. The chain carries TRBV7-9 and TRBJ2-1, with TRBD1 identical over 9 bases. CDR3 size: 16 residues. Germline values: CDR1 SEHNR, CDR2 FQNEAQ (reference sequence). J was trimmed by 4 bases and V by 6 bases; bases with no gene match: 10. CDR3 in DNA: TGTGCCAGCAGAATAACAGGGGGCCCTGATTACAATGAGCAGTTCTTC. It encodes CASRITGGPDYNEQFF.

At least ten counts were recorded for this clonotype. This chain joins TRBV5-1 and TRBJ2-3, with D perhaps matching TRBD1 (6 bases). Germline CDR1 SGHRS, CDR2 YFSETQ. Deletions cut 2 bases from V and 2 bases from J, with 9 bases between. The CDR3 runs 14 residues. CDR3 sequence (DNA): TGCGCCAGCAGCTTAGGGGGTATCACAGATACGCAGTATTTT. It yields the protein CASSLGGITDTQYF.

This clonotype was detected ten times or more. The chain links TRBV4-2 to TRBJ1-5; D not certain. This CDR3 has 14 residues. V was clipped by 0 bases and J by 7 bases, with 10 bases between them. The V gene's germline CDR1 is LGHNA and CDR2 YNFKEQ. The CDR3 region is CASSQEEGAQPQHF. Here the CDR3 DNA reads TGTGCCAGCAGCCAAGAGGAGGGAGCCCAGCCCCAGCATTTT.